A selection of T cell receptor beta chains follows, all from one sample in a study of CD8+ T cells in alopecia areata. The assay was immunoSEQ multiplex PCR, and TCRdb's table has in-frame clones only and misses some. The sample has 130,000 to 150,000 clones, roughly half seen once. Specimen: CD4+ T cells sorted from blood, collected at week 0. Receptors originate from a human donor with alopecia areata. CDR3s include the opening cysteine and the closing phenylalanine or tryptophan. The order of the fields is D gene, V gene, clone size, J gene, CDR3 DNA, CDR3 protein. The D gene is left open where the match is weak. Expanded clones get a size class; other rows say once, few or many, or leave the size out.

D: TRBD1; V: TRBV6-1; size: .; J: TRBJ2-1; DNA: TGTGCCAGCAGTGAAACAGGGGCGGGCGGTTACGAGCAGTTCTTC; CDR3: CASSETGAGGYEQFF
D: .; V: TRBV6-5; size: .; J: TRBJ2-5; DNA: TGTGCCAGCAGTTACTCGGCAGGGGAGACCCAGTACTTC; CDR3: CASSYSAGETQYF
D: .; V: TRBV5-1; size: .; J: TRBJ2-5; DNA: TGCGCCAGCAGTGGGCAGGGCAGGATGGAGACCCAGTACTTC; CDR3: CASSGQGRMETQYF
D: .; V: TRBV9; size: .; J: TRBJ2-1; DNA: TGTGCCAGCAGCGTAGCGGGATATGGGGAGCAGTTCTTC; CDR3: CASSVAGYGEQFF
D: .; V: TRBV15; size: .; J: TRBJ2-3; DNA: TGTGCCACCAGCAGAGTAGGAGGTAGCGGTACCCCAGATACGCAGTATTTT; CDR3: CATSRVGGSGTPDTQYF
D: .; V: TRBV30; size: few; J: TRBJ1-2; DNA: TGTGCCTGGAGGAAGGGAATGAGGGCCTATGGCTACACCTTC; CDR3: CAWRKGMRAYGYTF
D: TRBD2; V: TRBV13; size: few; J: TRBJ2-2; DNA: TGTGCCAGCAGCTTAGACCCTCCGGGACTAGCGGAAAACACCGGGGAGCTGTTTTTT; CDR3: CASSLDPPGLAENTGELFF
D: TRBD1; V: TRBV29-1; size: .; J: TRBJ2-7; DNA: TGCAGCGTGAGCCGGGACAGGGCCACCTACGAGCAGTACTTC; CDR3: CSVSRDRATYEQYF
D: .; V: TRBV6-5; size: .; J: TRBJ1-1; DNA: TGTGCCAGCAGACGTGGGAACATGAACACTGAAGCTTTCTTT; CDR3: CASRRGNMNTEAFF
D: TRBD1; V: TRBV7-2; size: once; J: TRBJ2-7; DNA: TGTGCCAGCAGCTTGGGACAGGGTTTCCACGAGCAGTACTTC; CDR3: CASSLGQGFHEQYF
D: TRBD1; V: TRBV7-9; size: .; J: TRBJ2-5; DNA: TGTGCCAGCAGCTTACGACAGGGGCCCGGCACATTGGGAGAGACCCAGTACTTC; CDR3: CASSLRQGPGTLGETQYF
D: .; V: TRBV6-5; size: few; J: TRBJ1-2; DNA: TGTGCCAGCAGTTACTCGAGGGTTCACTATGGCTACACCTTC; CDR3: CASSYSRVHYGYTF
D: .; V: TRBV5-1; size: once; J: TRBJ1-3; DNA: TGCGCCAGCAGCCCTCAGGGAGGCGGTGGGACTGGAAACACCATATATTTT; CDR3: CASSPQGGGGTGNTIYF
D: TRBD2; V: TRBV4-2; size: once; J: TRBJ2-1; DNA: TGTGCCAGCAGCCAACGGGGACTAGCGGGAGGAGGCGAGCAGTTCTTC; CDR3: CASSQRGLAGGGEQFF
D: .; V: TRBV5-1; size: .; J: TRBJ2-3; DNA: TGCGCCAGCAGCAAACCCGGGACGCTGAAAAGAGATACGCAGTATTTT; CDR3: CASSKPGTLKRDTQYF
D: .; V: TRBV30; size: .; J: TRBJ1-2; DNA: TGTGCCTGGAGTGCCCAGCACTACTATGGCTACACCTTC; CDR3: CAWSAQHYYGYTF
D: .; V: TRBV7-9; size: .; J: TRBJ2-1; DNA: TGTGCCAGCAGCTTACTGGGCCCTTATGAGCAGTTCTTC; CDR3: CASSLLGPYEQFF
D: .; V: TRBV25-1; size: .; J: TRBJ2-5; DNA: TGTGCCAGCAGTGGGGCAGGGGCACAAGAGACCCAGTACTTC; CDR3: CASSGAGAQETQYF
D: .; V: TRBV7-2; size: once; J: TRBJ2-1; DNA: TGTGCCAGCAGCCTCTCAAGGTTCAATGAGCAGTTCTTC; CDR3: CASSLSRFNEQFF
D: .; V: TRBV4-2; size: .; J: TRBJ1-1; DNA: TGTGCCAGCAGCCACGGGAACACTGAAGCTTTCTTT; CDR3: CASSHGNTEAFF
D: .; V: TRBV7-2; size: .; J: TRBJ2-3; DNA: TGTGCCAGCAGATATGCTGTTACTAGCACAGATACGCAGTATTTT; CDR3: CASRYAVTSTDTQYF
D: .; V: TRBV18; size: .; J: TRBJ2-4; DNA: TGTGCCAGCTCACCCATGACGGGGCAGGGACTAGCCAAAAACATTCAGTACTTC; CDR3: CASSPMTGQGLAKNIQYF
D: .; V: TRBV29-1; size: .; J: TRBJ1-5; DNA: TGCAGCGTTGCCGGGAGCAATCAGCCCCAGCATTTT; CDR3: CSVAGSNQPQHF
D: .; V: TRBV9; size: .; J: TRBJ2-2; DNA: TGTGCCAGCAGCGACCCCGGGGAGAACACCGGGGAGCTGTTTTTT; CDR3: CASSDPGENTGELFF
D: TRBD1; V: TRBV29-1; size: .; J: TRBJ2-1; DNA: TGCAGCGTCGCTAGGACAGGGGTAGGCAATGAGCAGTTCTTC; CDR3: CSVARTGVGNEQFF
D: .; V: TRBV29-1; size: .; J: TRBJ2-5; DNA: TGCAGCGTTGAGGGCCTACAAGAGACCCAGTACTTC; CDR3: CSVEGLQETQYF
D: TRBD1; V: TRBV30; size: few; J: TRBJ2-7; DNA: TGTGCCTGGAGTCTGAGTGGTCCGGGACAGGGGACCTACGAGCAGTACTTC; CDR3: CAWSLSGPGQGTYEQYF
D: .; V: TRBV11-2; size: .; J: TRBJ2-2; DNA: TGTGCCAGCAGCCAGAAGAACACCGGGGAGCTGTTTTTT; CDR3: CASSQKNTGELFF
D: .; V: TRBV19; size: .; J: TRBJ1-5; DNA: TGTGCCAGTAGTACTAGACCTAATCAGCCCCAGCATTTT; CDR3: CASSTRPNQPQHF
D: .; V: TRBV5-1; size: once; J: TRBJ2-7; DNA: TGCGCCAGCAGCTCCTCTGGACTACAGGGCTACGAGCAGTACTTC; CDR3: CASSSSGLQGYEQYF
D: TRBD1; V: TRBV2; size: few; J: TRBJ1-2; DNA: TGTGCCAACAACCGGGACAGCAAAACTAACTATGGCTACACCTTC; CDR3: CANNRDSKTNYGYTF
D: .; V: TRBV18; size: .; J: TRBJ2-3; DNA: TGTGCCAGCTCACCCGACACAGATACGCAGTATTTT; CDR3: CASSPDTDTQYF
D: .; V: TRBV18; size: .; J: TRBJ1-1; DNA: TGTGCCAGCTCATTCCTGGGCGAGGGGGACACTGAAGCTTTCTTT; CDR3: CASSFLGEGDTEAFF
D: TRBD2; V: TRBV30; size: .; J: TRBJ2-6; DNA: TGTGCCTGGAGTAAGGGGAGGGCTGGGGCCAACGTCCTGACTTTC; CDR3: CAWSKGRAGANVLTF
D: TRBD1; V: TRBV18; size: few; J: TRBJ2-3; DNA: TGTGCCAGCTCGGCCGGGACAGGGGGCGCGACAGATACGCAGTATTTT; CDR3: CASSAGTGGATDTQYF
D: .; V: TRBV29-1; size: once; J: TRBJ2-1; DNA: TGCAGCGTTAGGCAGGGAAACAATGAGCAGTTCTTC; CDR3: CSVRQGNNEQFF
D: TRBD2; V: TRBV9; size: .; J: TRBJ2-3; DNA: TGTGCCAGCAGCTTCTTTCCCGGGACTAGCGGGAGCACCGGGGCAGATACGCAGTATTTT; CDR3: CASSFFPGTSGSTGADTQYF
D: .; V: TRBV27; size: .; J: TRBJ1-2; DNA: TGTGCCAGCAGCCCTACGCGACAGCCCACATATGGCTACACCTTC; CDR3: CASSPTRQPTYGYTF
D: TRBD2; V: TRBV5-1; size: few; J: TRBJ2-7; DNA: TGCGCCAGCAGCACCCAGGGCGGGAGAAGCTACGAGCAGTACTTC; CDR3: CASSTQGGRSYEQYF
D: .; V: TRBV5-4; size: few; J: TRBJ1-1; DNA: TGTGCCAGCAGCTCCCCGGGAGCGGGAGCTTTCTTT; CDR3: CASSSPGAGAFF
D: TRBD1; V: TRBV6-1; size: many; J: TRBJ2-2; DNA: TGTGCCAGCAGTGGACAGGGGAAAAGCACCGGGGAGCTGTTTTTT; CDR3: CASSGQGKSTGELFF
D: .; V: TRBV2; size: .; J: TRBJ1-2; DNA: TGTGCCAACTCCCGGGGCTACACCTTC; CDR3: CANSRGYTF
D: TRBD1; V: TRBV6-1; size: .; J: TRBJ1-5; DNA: TGTGCCAGCAGTGAAGGGGGATCCGGGGACAGAAATCAGCCCCAGCATTTT; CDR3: CASSEGGSGDRNQPQHF
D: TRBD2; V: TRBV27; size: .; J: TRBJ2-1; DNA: TGTGCCAGCAGTTTAAGTCGGCGGGAGGTCGAGTTCTTC; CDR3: CASSLSRREVEFF
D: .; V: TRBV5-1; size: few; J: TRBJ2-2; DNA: TGCGCCAGCAGCCCGGACAGAATCACCGGGGAGCTGTTTTTT; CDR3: CASSPDRITGELFF
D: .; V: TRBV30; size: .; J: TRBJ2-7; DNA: TGTGCCTGGAGTGTTGGCTCCCCCTACGAGCAGTACTTC; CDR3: CAWSVGSPYEQYF
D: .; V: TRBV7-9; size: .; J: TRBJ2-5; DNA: TGTGCCAGCAGCTTAGACGCAGGGGAGGAAGAGACCCAGTACTTC; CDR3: CASSLDAGEEETQYF
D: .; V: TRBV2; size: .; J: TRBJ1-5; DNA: TGTGCCAGCAGTCAACAGGGTTGGAATCAGCCCCAGCATTTT; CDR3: CASSQQGWNQPQHF
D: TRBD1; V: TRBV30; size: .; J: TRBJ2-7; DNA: TGTGCCTGGAGAGGCCTCGGGGCAGGGGGCGTTTACGAGCAGTACTTC; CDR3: CAWRGLGAGGVYEQYF
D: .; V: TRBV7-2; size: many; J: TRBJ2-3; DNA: TGTGCCAGCAGCTTACTCCAGGACACAGATACGCAGTATTTT; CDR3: CASSLLQDTDTQYF
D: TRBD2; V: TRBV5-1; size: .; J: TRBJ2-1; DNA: TGCGCCAGCAGCAGCCTCGGGACTAGCGGGAGCTATGAGCAGTTCTTC; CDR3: CASSSLGTSGSYEQFF